This is a list of T cell receptor beta chains from one sample in a study of cytomegalovirus exposure and HLA in healthy donors. TCRdb's table, derived via immunoSEQ multiplex PCR, lists solely in-frame clones and lacks some. The sample comprises 95,000 to 130,000 clones, about four fifths of which are singletons, and 3.5% to 4.5% rests with the top ten. The sequenced sample was PBMCs. These receptors originate from a woman aged 25 to 39 in good health and CMV-seronegative. Both conserved end residues are part of each CDR3. The D gene is left open where the match is weak. Rows may omit the clone size; those that give it use once, few, many or a size class.

TRBD2	TRBV28	TRBJ2-1	NA	TGTGCCAGCACTTCATCGGCTAGCGGGAGAAATGAGCAGTTCTTC	CASTSSASGRNEQFF
TRBD2	TRBV27	TRBJ2-7	NA	TGTGCCAGCAGCGGGATAGCGGGCACCTCCTACGAGCAGTACTTC	CASSGIAGTSYEQYF
TRBD2	TRBV19	TRBJ2-3	NA	TGTGCCAGTAGCTCGACTAGCGGCTCAGATACGCAGTATTTT	CASSSTSGSDTQYF
NA	TRBV7-9	TRBJ2-7	NA	TGTGCCAGCAGCGAGATGACAGACAACCTGGGAGGGCAGTACTTC	CASSEMTDNLGGQYF
NA	TRBV6-1	TRBJ1-3	NA	TGTGCCAGCACCTCATTGGCTTACGGAAACACCATATATTTT	CASTSLAYGNTIYF
NA	TRBV7-9	TRBJ2-7	NA	TGTGCCAGCAGCTTAACTAGCTTCGAGCAGTACTTC	CASSLTSFEQYF
NA	TRBV9	TRBJ2-1	NA	TGTGCCAGCAGCTCTCGGACAACAAGCTCCTACAATGAGCAGTTCTTC	CASSSRTTSSYNEQFF
NA	TRBV13	TRBJ1-1	NA	TGTGCCAGCACTGATACCACAGGGATTTCTGAAGCTTTCTTT	CASTDTTGISEAFF
TRBD2	TRBV5-1	TRBJ2-5	NA	TGCGCCAGCAGCCTCAGCACTAGCGGGAGGGAGACCCAGTACTTC	CASSLSTSGRETQYF
NA	TRBV5-1	TRBJ2-5	NA	TGCGCCAGCAGCTTGGACAGGGCATTAGAGACCCAGTACTTC	CASSLDRALETQYF
NA	TRBV30	TRBJ2-3	NA	TGTGCCTGGAGTGTTTTCGGGGCAGATACGCAGTATTTT	CAWSVFGADTQYF
NA	TRBV30	TRBJ1-2	once	TGTGCCTGGACTGCAGGGGACTATGGCTACACCTTC	CAWTAGDYGYTF
NA	TRBV5-3	TRBJ2-3	NA	TGTGCCAGAAGCTTGGGTACTAGCACAGATACGCAGTATTTT	CARSLGTSTDTQYF
TRBD2	TRBV9	TRBJ2-7	once	TGTGCCAGCAGCGTAGGAGCGGGAGGGTACTACGAGCAGTACTTC	CASSVGAGGYYEQYF
TRBD1	TRBV7-2	TRBJ2-3	NA	TGTGCCAGCAGTCGACAGGGCTCTTATGGGGCAGATACGCAGTATTTT	CASSRQGSYGADTQYF
NA	TRBV5-1	TRBJ1-2	NA	TGCGCCAGCAGCTTGACCAGCGCGGTTGGGGGCTACACCTTC	CASSLTSAVGGYTF
TRBD1	TRBV5-1	TRBJ2-7	few	TGCGCCAGCAGCTTGGGAAGAAACTTAAATTTAGACAGGGGCGACGAGCAGTACTTC	CASSLGRNLNLDRGDEQYF
TRBD1	TRBV5-1	TRBJ2-7	NA	TGCGCCAGCAGCCCGGGACAGGGGGCCTACGAGCAGTACTTC	CASSPGQGAYEQYF
NA	TRBV19	TRBJ1-2	NA	TGTGCCAGTAGTATAAAAGACAGGTCCAGGAATTATGGCTACACCTTC	CASSIKDRSRNYGYTF
TRBD2	TRBV6-1	TRBJ2-3	few	TGTGCCAGCAGTGGACTAGCGGGAGGGCCAGATACGCAGTATTTT	CASSGLAGGPDTQYF
NA	TRBV7-2	TRBJ2-1	NA	TGTGCCAGCAGCTTCGCGGGGGCGAGGAGGAACAATGAGCAGTTCTTC	CASSFAGARRNNEQFF
TRBD2	TRBV7-8	TRBJ2-7	NA	TGTGCCAGCAGCTTCAGGCTAGCGGAAGAGCAGTACTTC	CASSFRLAEEQYF